These 22 T cell receptor beta chains came from one sample sequenced in a study of post-analysis software for immune sequencing data. General study results and limits: The study found TRBV5-6, TRBV5-1 and TRBV20-1 among five TRBV segments more frequent in patients than controls.

Built from TCR beta cDNA, the libraries had unique molecular identifiers in them. One entry per CDR3 protein results from TCRdb running MiXCR on the PCR reads. The sample consists of roughly 400,000 distinct CDR3 sequences, 35% to 45% of them appearing once. For these TCRs, the target antigens are not known. Sequencing input: blood. The receptors were gathered from a girl aged 2 to 10 with multiple sclerosis.

This clonotype has a handful of counts. The chain is built from TRBV28 and TRBJ2-4; 7 nucleotides agree with TRBD1. V was clipped by 3 bases and J by 1 base; unmatched bases: 3. Germline V lookup: CDR1 MDHEN, CDR2 SYDVKM. This CDR3 comprises 15 residues. CDR3 DNA sequence: TGTGCCAGCAGTTTGTTCAGGGGGGCCAAAAACATTCAGTACTTC. It codes for CASSLFRGAKNIQYF.

This clonotype occurred a few times. The chain uses TRBV27 and TRBJ2-7, with no clear D. CDR3 size: 14 residues. The V gene's germline CDR1 is MNHEY and CDR2 SMNVEV (reference sequence). Trimming took 2 bases from V and 5 from J, leaving 13 bases between them. The CDR3 sequence: CASSLRVRSNEQYF. CDR3 sequence (DNA): TGTGCCAGCAGTTTACGGGTCCGTTCGAACGAGCAGTACTTC.

V and J are TRBV12-3 or TRBV12-4 and TRBJ2-5, with 9 nucleotides matching TRBD1. The J call may be mistaken, given a closer DNA end match to TRBJ2-7. This CDR3 contains 15 residues. DNA for the CDR3: TGTGCCAGCAGTTTATGGGGACAGGGTACCCACGAGCAGTACTTC. It specifies CASSLWGQGTHEQYF.

This clonotype was counted a few times. The chain couples TRBV4-3 to TRBJ2-5, with D maybe TRBD2 (5 bases). The CDR3 extends over 15 amino acids. CDR1 is LGHNA and CDR2 is YSLEER in the germline V gene. V was clipped by 0 bases and J by 0 bases, with 8 bases between them. The CDR3 sequence: CASSQDSDYQETQYF. CDR3 DNA: TGCGCCAGCAGCCAAGACTCGGACTACCAAGAGACCCAGTACTTC.

This clonotype was recorded a few times. This chain uses TRBV12-3 or TRBV12-4 with TRBJ2-4, with D perhaps being TRBD1 or TRBD2 (5 bases each). Judging by the DNA end, TRBJ2-7 fits better; the J call may be wrong. The CDR3 runs 13 residues. The CDR3 is CASSYRRSYEQYF. As DNA, the CDR3 is TGTGCCAGCAGTTACAGGAGGTCCTACGAGCAGTACTTC.

This chain uses TRBV18 with TRBJ2-5; a weak D match, TRBD1 (7 bases). This CDR3 contains 16 residues. Germline loops: CDR1 KGHSH, CDR2 LQKENI. The V and J ends lost 3 bases and 4 bases respectively, with 18 bases between them. The CDR3 nucleotides read TGTGCCAGCTCACCTTTGCCGACAGGGACTTCAGAGACCCAGTACTTC. It translates to CASSPLPTGTSETQYF.

This clonotype appeared a single time. The CDR3 nucleotides read TGTGCCATCAGTGATGGGGTCTCGGCAGGGAGGTCGCACGAGCAGTACTTC. This translates into CAISDGVSAGRSHEQYF. The V call is TRBV10-3, the J call TRBJ2-7; tentatively, D is TRBD2 (6 bases). V was trimmed by 3 bases and J by 5 bases, leaving 23 bases between them. This CDR3 region has 17 residues. Germline V gives CDR1 ENHRY, CDR2 SYGVKD.

Only one count was recorded for this clonotype. The gene calls are TRBV5-1 and TRBJ2-3, with 11 bases that match TRBD2. The CDR3 consists of 16 residues. Germline V gene sequence: CDR1 SGHRS, CDR2 YFSETQ. Trimming cost V 0 bases and J 9 bases; bases outside gene matches: 9. CDR3 bases: TGCGCCAGCAGCTTGGAACTAGCGGGGGCGGGAAGAACGCAGTATTTT. Translation: CASSLELAGAGRTQYF.

This chain links TRBV9 with TRBJ2-7; weak D call: TRBD2 (7 bases). V was cut by 2 bases and J by 1 base, with 10 bases left in between. CDR3 length: 14 residues. Germline V gene data show CDR1 as SGDLS and CDR2 as YYNGEE. The DNA of the CDR3 is TGTGCCAGCAGCGTGGGGGGGCCTTCCTACGAGCAGTACTTC. Translating gives CASSVGGPSYEQYF.

V usage is TRBV20-1 and J usage is TRBJ2-7; D is ambiguous. The V gene lost 2 bases and the J gene lost 3 bases, with 8 bases spanning the gap. Looked up from germline, CDR1 is DFQATT and CDR2 is SNEGSKA (reference sequence). The CDR3 loop spans 12 amino acids. The CDR3 DNA reads TGCAGTGCTAGAAACCACCACTACGAGCAGTACTTC. Translated: CSARNHHYEQYF.

This rearrangement joins TRBV12-3 or TRBV12-4 to TRBJ2-5, with 9 bases aligning to TRBD2. There are 15 residues in the CDR3. The V segment lost 3 bases and the J segment 5 bases; nucleotides outside the gene matches: 7. The DNA for the CDR3 is TGTGCCAGCAGTTTCTTGGGACTAGCAAAGGAGACCCAGTACTTC. Translated, it gives CASSFLGLAKETQYF.

This clonotype was detected a few times. The genes are TRBV5-1 and TRBJ2-3; D possibly corresponds to TRBD2 (6 bases). Germline V CDR1 and CDR2: SGHRS, YFSETQ. Trimming took off 3 bases at V and 0 bases at J, with 14 bases between the two ends. This CDR3 is built from 16 residues. This CDR3 reads CASSWGLQTSTDTQYF. CDR3 coding DNA: TGCGCCAGCAGCTGGGGACTGCAAACTAGCACAGATACGCAGTATTTT.

The chain combines TRBV6-1 with TRBJ2-5; D remains ambiguous. Per germline, CDR1 MNHNS and CDR2 SASEGT. V was shortened by 4 bases and J by 5 bases, with 11 bases between the two germline ends. The CDR3 spans 13 residues. The CDR3 nucleotides read TGTGCCAGCAGTGTGGTCAGTACGGAGACCCAGTACTTC. It codes for CASSVVSTETQYF.

Only a few counts were recorded for this clonotype. The junction does not match germline at one end; this may be a read error. The chain links TRBV27 to TRBJ2-7; D not certain. The J call may be incorrect, as the DNA end agrees better with TRBJ2-5. The CDR3 totals 11 residues. Germline CDR1 reads MNHEY; CDR2 reads SMNVEV (reference sequence). CDR3 nucleotide sequence: TGTGTCAGCAGTTTTAGGGAGACCCAGTACTTC. Translating gives CVSSFRETQYF.

This clonotype was observed a handful of times. The chain joins TRBV29-1 to TRBJ2-4; maybe TRBD1 (5 bases). Germline CDR1 SQVTM, CDR2 ANQGSEA. This CDR3 is built from 14 residues. Trimming shortened V by 2 bases and J by 4 bases, and 12 bases separated the two germline ends. CDR3 nucleotide sequence: TGCAGCGTTGAAAAATTTCAGGGTAAAAACATTCAGTACTTC. Amino acids: CSVEKFQGKNIQYF.

The chain uses TRBV29-1 and TRBJ1-2, with unresolved D. CDR3 length equals 11 residues. The V end was cut by 7 bases, the J end by 3 bases, with 9 bases between. The germline V gene encodes CDR1 SQVTM and CDR2 ANQGSEA. The DNA of the CDR3 is TGCAGCGCCGACATCTACTATGGCTACACCTTC. Translated, it gives CSADIYYGYTF.

This chain uses TRBV10-2 with TRBJ1-2; perhaps TRBD1 as D (5 bases). V shed 0 bases and J shed 4 bases, with 9 bases lying between them. The length of the CDR3 is 14 residues. Germline CDR1 reads WSHSY; CDR2 reads SAAADI. CDR3 bases: TGCGCCAGCAGTGAGTCTCAGGGAACCTATGGCTACACCTTC. It codes for CASSESQGTYGYTF.

The genes are TRBV20-1 and TRBJ1-1, with D maybe TRBD1 (5 bases). This CDR3 is built from 17 residues. Germline CDR1 is DFQATT and CDR2 is SNEGSKA (reference sequence). V lost 0 bases and J 5 bases, leaving 22 bases between the germline ends. CDR3 nucleotide sequence: TGCAGTGCTAGAGATAGGTTCCGGGGGGACGGGAATACTGAAGCTTTCTTT. It yields the protein CSARDRFRGDGNTEAFF.

The CDR3 protein is CASSQGVKGEAFF. The CDR3 bases are TGTGCCAGCAGCCAAGGAGTCAAAGGGGAAGCTTTCTTT. The chain links TRBV4-2 to TRBJ1-1; D is uncertain. Looked up from germline, CDR1 is LGHNA and CDR2 is YNFKEQ. The CDR3 has 13 residues. The ends were cut back, 1 base at V and 8 bases at J, with 11 bases in the middle.

This rearrangement joins TRBV4-1 to TRBJ2-7; a possible D gene is TRBD1 (6 bases). The DNA end is more similar to TRBJ2-4, so the J call may be wrong. CDR1 and CDR2 from the germline V gene are MGHRA and YSYEKL. The CDR3 has 18 amino acids. This CDR3 reads CASSQDVGQGLAKNIQYF. The CDR3 nucleotides are TGCGCCAGCAGCCAAGATGTGGGCCAGGGGCTGGCCAAAAACATTCAGTACTTC.

This chain connects TRBV15 to TRBJ2-7; 7 bases fit TRBD2. The V and J ends lost 1 base and 3 bases, in that order; junction bases with no gene match: 9. There are 16 residues in the CDR3. Germline V lookup: CDR1 LNHNV, CDR2 YYDKDF (reference sequence). CDR3: CATSRGTSLGGYEQYF. The CDR3 bases are TGTGCCACCAGCAGAGGGACTAGTCTCGGCGGCTACGAGCAGTACTTC.

Turning to this clonotype: This likely comes from a read error, as the CDR3 has no conserved phenylalanine or tryptophan at its end. The rearrangement links TRBV28 to TRBJ2-7; 9 nucleotides line up with TRBD1. The junction had 9 bases not matched to a gene; V was cut back by 5 bases and J by 4 bases. CDR3 length equals 15 residues. Germline V lookup: CDR1 MDHEN, CDR2 SYDVKM. This CDR3 is CASSPDRGPIYEQYL. CDR3 sequence (DNA): TGTGCCAGCAGTCCGGACAGGGGTCCTATTTACGAGCAGTACTTA.